This T cell receptor beta chain comes out of a study of OX40 agonist ivuxolimab in advanced cancers. Clones were read by immunoSEQ multiplex PCR, and TCRdb kept only the in-frame ones, dropping some. This table holds some 50,000 clones, approximately 86% found once. V was clipped by 1 base and J by 4 bases, with 7 bases between them. The CDR3 runs 13 residues. CDR1 and CDR2 from the germline V gene are SGHRS and YFSETQ. Autoimmune disease history or systemic immunosuppression led to patient exclusion. Blood samples were obtained at baseline, cycle 4 day 1, and cycle 7 day 1. Findings and limits, study-wide: Specificity for antigen went undetermined in the expanded peripheral T cells. Also showing low normalized T-cell clonal expansion were some of the nonresponders.

Concerning this clone: The antigen remains unidentified.

The clonotype comes from an adult with an advanced solid tumor such as melanoma, head and neck, liver or kidney cancer. This material consisted of CD4+ or CD8+ T cells sorted from blood, taken in a trial of the OX40 agonist ivuxolimab. The chain is built from TRBV5-1 and TRBJ2-3; possibly TRBD2 for D (5 bases). CDR3 in DNA: TGCGCCAGCAGCTTGAGCGGCTCAGATACGCAGTATTTT. Amino acid sequence: CASSLSGSDTQYF.